This T cell receptor beta chain was retrieved from a study of T cell repertoires in cytomegalovirus infection. This clonotype was recorded many times. From the reads, TCRdb called clonotypes with MiXCR, one entry per CDR3 protein. The sample holds hundreds of thousands of distinct CDR3 sequences, under 8.5% seen once. Per the germline V gene, CDR1 is DFQATT and CDR2 is SNEGSKA (reference sequence). The V end was cut by 6 bases, the J end by 1 base, with 15 bases between. This CDR3 has 14 residues. The V and J genes are TRBV20-1 and TRBJ2-5; tentatively, D is TRBD2 (7 bases). This clonotype was obtained from a human donor in good health (CMV status not recorded). Some clones in this sample may be carry-over from other donors' samples. Sequenced: PBMCs. CDR3 sequence reads: CSAQRGGAQETQYF. The CDR3 DNA reads as TGCAGTGCCCAACGAGGGGGGGCCCAAGAGACCCAGTACTTC.